Detailed here is one TCR beta chain. Its antigen remains unidentified. These data are taken from a study of a mutant IDH1 vaccine in newly diagnosed glioma. CDR1 is MGHRA and CDR2 is YSYEKL in the germline V gene. V was shortened by 2 bases and J by 7 bases, with 22 bases between the two germline ends. This CDR3 comprises 17 residues. The method was immunoSEQ multiplex PCR; TCRdb's version includes in-frame clones alone and lacks a portion of them. The sample has tens of thousands of clones; around 83% are singletons. Documented time point: week 47, end of study. Each dose delivered 300 ug of mutant IDH1 20-mer peptide subcutaneously with imiquimod.

This chain connects TRBV4-1 to TRBJ2-3; D not resolved. The specimen was PBMCs, collected from a glioma patient whose treatment included an IDH1 peptide vaccine. This sequence was found in a man aged 25-45 years with glioma. The CDR3 loop is CASSQKEDVTAANTQYF. The CDR3 DNA sequence: TGCGCCAGCAGCCAAAAGGAAGATGTAACGGCGGCGAATACGCAGTATTTT.